This note documents a single T cell receptor (beta chain) sequence. The data stem from a study of control samples from healthy donors and cancer patients. From germline, CDR1 is SGHTA and CDR2 FQGTGA. The CDR3 runs 15 residues. The junction had 4 bases not matched to a gene; V was cut back by 4 bases and J by 2 bases. The protocol was immunoSEQ multiplex PCR, while the TCRdb copy is restricted to in-frame clones and leaves out a portion. Here the sample spans 110,000 or so clones, about nine tenths being singletons. Sequencing was performed on blood. The TCR originated in a human donor in good health. The donor label of this sample is uncertain. The V gene is TRBV7-3, the J gene TRBJ2-1; 8 bases agree with TRBD1. CDR3 protein: CASSSDRGAYNEQFF. The CDR3 DNA reads TGTGCCAGCAGCTCCGACAGGGGTGCCTACAATGAGCAGTTCTTC.